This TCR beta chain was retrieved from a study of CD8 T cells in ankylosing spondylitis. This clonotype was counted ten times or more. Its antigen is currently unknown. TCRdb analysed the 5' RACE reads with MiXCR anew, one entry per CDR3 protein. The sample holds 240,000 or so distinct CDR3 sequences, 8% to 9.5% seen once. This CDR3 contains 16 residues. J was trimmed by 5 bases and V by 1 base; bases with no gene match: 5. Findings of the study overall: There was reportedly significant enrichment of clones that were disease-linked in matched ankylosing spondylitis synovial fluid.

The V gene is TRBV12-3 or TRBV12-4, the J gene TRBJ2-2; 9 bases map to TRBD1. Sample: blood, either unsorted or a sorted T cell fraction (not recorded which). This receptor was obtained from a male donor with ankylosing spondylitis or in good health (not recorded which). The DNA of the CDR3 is TGTGCCAGCAGTTTAGGGGGACAGGGAGGGACCGGGGAGCTGTTTTTT. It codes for CASSLGGQGGTGELFF.